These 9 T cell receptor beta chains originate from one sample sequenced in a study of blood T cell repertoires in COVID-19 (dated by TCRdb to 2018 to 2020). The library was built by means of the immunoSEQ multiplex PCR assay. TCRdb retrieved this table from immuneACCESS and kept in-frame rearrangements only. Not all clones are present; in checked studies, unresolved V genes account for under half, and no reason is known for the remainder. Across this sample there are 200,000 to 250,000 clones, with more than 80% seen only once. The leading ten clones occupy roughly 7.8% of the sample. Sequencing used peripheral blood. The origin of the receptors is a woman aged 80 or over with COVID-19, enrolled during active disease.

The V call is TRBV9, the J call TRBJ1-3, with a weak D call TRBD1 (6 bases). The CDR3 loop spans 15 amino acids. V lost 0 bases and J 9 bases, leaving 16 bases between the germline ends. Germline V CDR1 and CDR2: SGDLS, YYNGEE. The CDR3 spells CASSVADSRPTTIYF. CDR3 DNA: TGTGCCAGCAGCGTAGCGGACAGCCGCCCGACCACCATATATTTT.

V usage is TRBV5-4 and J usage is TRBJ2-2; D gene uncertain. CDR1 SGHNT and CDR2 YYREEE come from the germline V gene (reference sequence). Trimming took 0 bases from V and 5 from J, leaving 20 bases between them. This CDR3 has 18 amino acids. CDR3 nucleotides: TGTGCCAGCAGCTTGGGGAGCCCCTCCATAGCCGGGACCGGGGAGCTGTTTTTT. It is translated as CASSLGSPSIAGTGELFF. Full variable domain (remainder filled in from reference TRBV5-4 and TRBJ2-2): ETGVTQSPTHLIKTRGQQVTLRCSSQSGHNTVSWYQQALGQGPQFIFQYYREEENGRGNFPPRFSGLQFPNYSSELNVNALELDDSALYLCASSLGSPSIAGTGELFFGEGSRLTVL.

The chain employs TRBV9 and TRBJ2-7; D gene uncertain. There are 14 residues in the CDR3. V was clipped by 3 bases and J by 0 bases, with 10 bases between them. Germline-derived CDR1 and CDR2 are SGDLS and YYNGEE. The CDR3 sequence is CASSDSGFSYEQYF. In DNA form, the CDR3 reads TGTGCCAGCAGCGACTCCGGGTTCTCCTACGAGCAGTACTTC. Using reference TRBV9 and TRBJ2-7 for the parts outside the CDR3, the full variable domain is DSGVTQTPKHLITATGQRVTLRCSPRSGDLSVYWYQQSLDQGLQFLIQYYNGEERAKGNILERFSAQQFPDLHSELNLSSLELGDSALYFCASSDSGFSYEQYFGPGTRLTVT.

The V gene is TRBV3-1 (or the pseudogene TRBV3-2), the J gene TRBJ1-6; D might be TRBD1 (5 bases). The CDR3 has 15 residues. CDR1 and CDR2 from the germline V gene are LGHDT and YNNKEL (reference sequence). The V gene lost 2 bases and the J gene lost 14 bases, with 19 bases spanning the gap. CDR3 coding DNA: TGTGCCAGCAGCCAACTCCTGAGGCGGGGGGGGGCCCTCCACTTT. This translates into CASSQLLRRGGALHF.

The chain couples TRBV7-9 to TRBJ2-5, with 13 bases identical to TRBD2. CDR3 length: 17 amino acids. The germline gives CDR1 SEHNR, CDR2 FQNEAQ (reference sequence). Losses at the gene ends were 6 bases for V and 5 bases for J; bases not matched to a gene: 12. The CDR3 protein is CASRRLAGGPLGETQYF. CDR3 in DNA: TGTGCCAGCAGAAGACTAGCGGGGGGCCCCCTTGGGGAGACCCAGTACTTC.

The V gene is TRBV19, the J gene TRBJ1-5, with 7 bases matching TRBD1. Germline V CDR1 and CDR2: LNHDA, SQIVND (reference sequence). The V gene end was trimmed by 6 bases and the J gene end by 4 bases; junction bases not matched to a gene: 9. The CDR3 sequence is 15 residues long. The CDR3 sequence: CASSETGRTNQPQHF. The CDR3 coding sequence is TGTGCCAGTAGCGAGACAGGGCGAACTAATCAGCCCCAGCATTTT.

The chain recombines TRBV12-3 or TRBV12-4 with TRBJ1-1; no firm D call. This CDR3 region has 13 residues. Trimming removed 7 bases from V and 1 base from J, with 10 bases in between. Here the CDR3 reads CASNPVWNTEAFF. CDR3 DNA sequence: TGTGCCAGCAATCCCGTCTGGAACACTGAAGCTTTCTTT.

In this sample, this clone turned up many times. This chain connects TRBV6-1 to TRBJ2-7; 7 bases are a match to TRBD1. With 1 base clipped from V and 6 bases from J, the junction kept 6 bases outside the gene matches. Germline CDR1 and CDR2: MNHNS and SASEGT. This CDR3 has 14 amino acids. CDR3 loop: CASSEDRGFGEQYF. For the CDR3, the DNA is TGTGCCAGCAGTGAAGACAGGGGATTTGGCGAGCAGTACTTC.

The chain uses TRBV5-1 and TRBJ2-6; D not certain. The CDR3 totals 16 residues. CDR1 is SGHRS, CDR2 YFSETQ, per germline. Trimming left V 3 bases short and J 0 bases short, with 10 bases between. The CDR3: CASSSMGSSGANVLTF. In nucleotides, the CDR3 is TGCGCCAGCAGCTCGATGGGCTCCTCTGGGGCCAACGTCCTGACTTTC.